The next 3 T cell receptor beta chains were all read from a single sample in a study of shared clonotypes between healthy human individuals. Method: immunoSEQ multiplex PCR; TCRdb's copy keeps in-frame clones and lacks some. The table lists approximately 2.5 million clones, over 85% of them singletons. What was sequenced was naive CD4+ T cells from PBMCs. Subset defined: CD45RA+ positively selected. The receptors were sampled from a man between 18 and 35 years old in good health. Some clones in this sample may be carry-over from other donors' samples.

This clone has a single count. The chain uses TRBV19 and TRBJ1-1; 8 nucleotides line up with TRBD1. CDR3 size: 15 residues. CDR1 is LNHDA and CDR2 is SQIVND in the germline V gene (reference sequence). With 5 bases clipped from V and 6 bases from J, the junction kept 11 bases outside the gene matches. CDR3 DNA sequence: TGTGCCAGTAGTTCGGACAGGGTAATTGGGGCTGAAGCTTTCTTT. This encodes CASSSDRVIGAEAFF.

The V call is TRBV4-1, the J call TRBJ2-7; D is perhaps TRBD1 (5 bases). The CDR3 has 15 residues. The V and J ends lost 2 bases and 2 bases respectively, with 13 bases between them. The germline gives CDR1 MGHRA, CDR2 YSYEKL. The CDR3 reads CASSQYPTDPYEQYF. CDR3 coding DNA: TGCGCCAGCAGCCAATATCCGACAGATCCCTACGAGCAGTACTTC.

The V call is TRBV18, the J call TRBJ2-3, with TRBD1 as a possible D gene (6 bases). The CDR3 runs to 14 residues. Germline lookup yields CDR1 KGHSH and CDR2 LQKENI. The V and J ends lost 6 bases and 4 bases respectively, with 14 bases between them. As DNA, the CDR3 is TGTGCCAGCTCGGGACAAGTCCAACCAGATACGCAGTATTTT. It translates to CASSGQVQPDTQYF. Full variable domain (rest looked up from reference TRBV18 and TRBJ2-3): NAGVMQNPRHLVRRRGQEARLRCSPMKGHSHVYWYRQLPEEGLKFMVYLQKENIIDESGMPKERFSAEFPKEGPSILRIQQVVRGDSAAYFCASSGQVQPDTQYFGPGTRLTVL.